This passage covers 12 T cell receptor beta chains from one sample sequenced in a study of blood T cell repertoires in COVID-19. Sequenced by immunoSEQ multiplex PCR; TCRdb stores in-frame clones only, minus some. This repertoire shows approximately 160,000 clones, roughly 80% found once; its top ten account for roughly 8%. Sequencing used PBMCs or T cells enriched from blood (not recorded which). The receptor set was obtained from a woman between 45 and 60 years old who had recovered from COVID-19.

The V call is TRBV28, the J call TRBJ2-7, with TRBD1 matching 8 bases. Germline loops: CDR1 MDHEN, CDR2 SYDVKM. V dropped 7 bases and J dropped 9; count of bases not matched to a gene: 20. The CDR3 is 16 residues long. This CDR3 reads CASTRDPGQVPYSQYF. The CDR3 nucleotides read TGTGCCAGCACCCGCGACCCGGGACAGGTGCCCTATTCGCAGTACTTC.

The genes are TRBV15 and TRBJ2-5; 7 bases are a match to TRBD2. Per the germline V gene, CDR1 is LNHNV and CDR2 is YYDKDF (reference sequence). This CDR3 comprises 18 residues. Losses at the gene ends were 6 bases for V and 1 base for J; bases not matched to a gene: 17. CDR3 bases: TGTGCCACCAGGGGTCGCGGGGGATCTAGCGTGGTCCAAGAGACCCAGTACTTC. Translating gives CATRGRGGSSVVQETQYF.

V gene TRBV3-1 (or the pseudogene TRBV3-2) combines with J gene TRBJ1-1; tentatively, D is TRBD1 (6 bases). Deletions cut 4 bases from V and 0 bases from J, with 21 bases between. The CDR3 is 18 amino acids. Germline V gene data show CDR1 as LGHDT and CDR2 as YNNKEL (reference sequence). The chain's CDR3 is CASSPLGAGRGVNTEAFF. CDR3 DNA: TGTGCCAGCAGCCCATTGGGGGCAGGGAGGGGCGTGAACACTGAAGCTTTCTTT.

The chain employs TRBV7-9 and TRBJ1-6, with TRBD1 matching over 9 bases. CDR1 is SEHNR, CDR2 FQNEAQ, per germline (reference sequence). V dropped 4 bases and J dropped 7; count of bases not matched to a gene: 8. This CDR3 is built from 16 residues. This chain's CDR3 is CASSSEGGTGNSPLHF. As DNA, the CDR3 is TGTGCCAGCAGCTCCGAGGGGGGGACAGGGAATTCACCCCTCCACTTT.

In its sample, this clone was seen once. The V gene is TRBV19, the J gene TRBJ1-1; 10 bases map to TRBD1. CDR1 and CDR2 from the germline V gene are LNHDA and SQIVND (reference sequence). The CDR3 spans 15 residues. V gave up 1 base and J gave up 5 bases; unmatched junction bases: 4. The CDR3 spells CASSIVGQGNTEAFF. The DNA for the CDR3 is TGTGCCAGTAGTATAGTGGGACAGGGGAATACTGAAGCTTTCTTT.

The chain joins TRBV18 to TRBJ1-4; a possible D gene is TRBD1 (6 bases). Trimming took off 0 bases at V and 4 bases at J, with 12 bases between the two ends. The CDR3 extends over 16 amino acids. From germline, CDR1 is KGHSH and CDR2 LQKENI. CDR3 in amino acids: CASSPPVGRGNEKLFF. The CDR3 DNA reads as TGTGCCAGCTCACCACCGGTGGGCAGGGGTAATGAAAAACTGTTTTTT.

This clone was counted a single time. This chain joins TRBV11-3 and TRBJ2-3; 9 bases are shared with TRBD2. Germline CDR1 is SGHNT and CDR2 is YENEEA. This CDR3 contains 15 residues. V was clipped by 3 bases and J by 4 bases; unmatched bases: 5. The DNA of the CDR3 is TGTGCCAGCAGCTTTAGCGGGAGTCACGCAGATACGCAGTATTTT. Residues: CASSFSGSHADTQYF.

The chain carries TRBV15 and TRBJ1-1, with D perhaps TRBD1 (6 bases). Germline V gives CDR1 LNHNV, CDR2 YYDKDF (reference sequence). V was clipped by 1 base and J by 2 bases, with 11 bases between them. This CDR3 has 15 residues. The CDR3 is CATSRGDNLNTEAFF. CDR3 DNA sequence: TGTGCCACCAGCAGAGGGGACAACCTAAACACTGAAGCTTTCTTT.

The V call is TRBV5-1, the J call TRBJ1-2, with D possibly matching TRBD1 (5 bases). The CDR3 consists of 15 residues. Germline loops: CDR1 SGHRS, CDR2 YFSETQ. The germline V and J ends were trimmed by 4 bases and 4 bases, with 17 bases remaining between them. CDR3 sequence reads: CASSPDYQGPYGYTF. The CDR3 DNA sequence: TGCGCCAGCAGCCCGGACTACCAGGGCCCCTATGGCTACACCTTC.

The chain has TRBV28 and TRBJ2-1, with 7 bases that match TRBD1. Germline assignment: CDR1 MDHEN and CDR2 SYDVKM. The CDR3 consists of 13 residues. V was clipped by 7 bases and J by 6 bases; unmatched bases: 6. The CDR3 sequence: CASKAGGINEQFF. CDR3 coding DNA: TGTGCCAGCAAGGCAGGGGGAATCAATGAGCAGTTCTTC.

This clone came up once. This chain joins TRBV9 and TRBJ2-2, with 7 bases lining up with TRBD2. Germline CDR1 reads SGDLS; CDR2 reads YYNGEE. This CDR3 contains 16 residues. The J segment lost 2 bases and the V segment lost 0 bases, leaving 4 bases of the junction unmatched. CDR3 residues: CASSVAPSGNTGELFF. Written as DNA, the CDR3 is TGTGCCAGCAGCGTAGCTCCTAGCGGCAACACCGGGGAGCTGTTTTTT.

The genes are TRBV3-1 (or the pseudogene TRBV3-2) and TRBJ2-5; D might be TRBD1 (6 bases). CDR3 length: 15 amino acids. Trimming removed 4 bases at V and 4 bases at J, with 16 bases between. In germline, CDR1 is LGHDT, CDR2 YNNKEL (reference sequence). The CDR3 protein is CASSPNTGFGETQYF. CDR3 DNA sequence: TGTGCCAGCAGCCCAAATACAGGGTTTGGAGAGACCCAGTACTTC.